The 31 T cell receptor beta chains listed next were all sequenced from one sample in a study of read filtering for tumor transcriptome and immune sequencing. This library used roughly 0.4 ug RNA and molecular barcoded adaptors spanning alpha/delta and beta/gamma chains. TCRdb re-called the reads through MiXCR, storing one row per CDR3 protein. The sample lists roughly 59,000 distinct CDR3 sequences, around 20% occurring once. Sequencing input: a population of CD138-negative cells sorted from bone marrow. Receptors originate from a donor aged 40 or older with multiple myeloma.

Remarks on this clonotype: A much larger clone lies one base from this, so it may be a read error. The chain combines TRBV20-1 with TRBJ2-4; D could derive from TRBD1 or TRBD2 (5 bases each). The CDR3 length is 16 residues. The V gene's germline CDR1 is DFQATT and CDR2 SNEGSKA (reference sequence). This CDR3 reads CRARAVGDVIKNIQYF. The CDR3 DNA reads as TGCCGTGCTAGGGCCGTTGGGGACGTAATCAAAAACATTCAGTACTTC.

This clonotype was observed a few times. This chain links TRBV19 with TRBJ2-2; D call uncertain. The CDR3 contains 14 residues. Per the germline V gene, CDR1 is LNHDA and CDR2 is SQIVND (reference sequence). V shed 1 base and J shed 4 bases, with 7 bases lying between them. CDR3 region: CASSIVQSTGELFF. As DNA, the CDR3 is TGTGCCAGTAGTATAGTTCAGAGCACCGGGGAGCTGTTTTTT.

This clonotype was found many times. The chain is built from TRBV6-5 and TRBJ2-7; D gene uncertain. The CDR3 covers 16 residues. Germline-derived CDR1 and CDR2 are MNHEY and SVGAGI. The V end was cut by 0 bases, the J end by 4 bases, with 16 bases between. The CDR3 DNA reads TGTGCCAGCAGTTACTCATTTATGGGAATTCGGTACGAGCAGTACTTC. Its protein is CASSYSFMGIRYEQYF.

This clonotype occurred many times. The genes are TRBV29-1 and TRBJ2-1; D is ambiguous. This CDR3 region has 11 residues. CDR1 is SQVTM and CDR2 is ANQGSEA in the germline V gene. The germline V and J ends were trimmed by 0 bases and 3 bases, with 0 bases remaining between them. The CDR3 bases are TGCAGCGTTGAAGACTACAATGAGCAGTTCTTC. Protein: CSVEDYNEQFF.

This clonotype was counted at least ten times. The chain has TRBV6-2 or TRBV6-3 and TRBJ2-7; 7 positions match TRBD1. The V gene's germline CDR1 is MNHEY and CDR2 SVGEGT. This CDR3 spans 15 amino acids. Trimming at V came to 5 bases and at J to 7 bases, leaving 14 bases not matched to a gene. The CDR3 loop reads CASSNRDRDASEQYF. In DNA form, the CDR3 reads TGTGCCAGCAGTAACCGGGACAGAGATGCTAGTGAGCAGTACTTC.

This clonotype was counted ten times or more. The chain couples TRBV5-1 to TRBJ2-2; D call uncertain. CDR1 is SGHRS, CDR2 YFSETQ, per germline. V gave up 0 bases and J gave up 1 base, with 4 bases separating them. The CDR3 spans 14 residues. CDR3 sequence reads: CASSLAGNTGELFF. CDR3 in DNA: TGCGCCAGCAGCTTGGCCGGGAACACCGGGGAGCTGTTTTTT.

This clonotype appeared many times. J is TRBJ1-1 and V is TRBV5-4; 8 bases line up with TRBD1. CDR1 is SGHNT and CDR2 is YYREEE in the germline V gene (reference sequence). Trimming at V came to 0 bases and at J to 10 bases, leaving 2 bases not matched to a gene. CDR3 length: 12 amino acids. This CDR3 is CASSLGTGGAFF. The CDR3 nucleotides are TGTGCCAGCAGCTTGGGTACAGGGGGAGCTTTCTTT.

A word on this clonotype: A read error may be the cause here, since a much bigger clone is one base away. Lacking the conserved final phenylalanine or tryptophan, this CDR3 likely reflects a read error. This chain uses TRBV2 with TRBJ2-2, with D perhaps TRBD2 (6 bases). Germline loops: CDR1 SNHLY, CDR2 FYNNEI. Trimming cost V 11 bases and J 2 bases, with 18 bases left between them. The CDR3 is 15 residues long. This CDR3 reads CAGRGRDFNTGELFS. The CDR3 nucleotides read TGTGCCGGCCGAGGGCGGGATTTTAACACCGGGGAGCTGTTTTCT.

This clonotype was recorded many times. J is TRBJ2-2 and V is TRBV28; D gene uncertain. The CDR3 is 16 amino acids. Germline loops: CDR1 MDHEN, CDR2 SYDVKM. Trimming cost V 1 base and J 2 bases, with 11 bases left between them. The CDR3 spells CASSLSYSTNTGELFF. The CDR3 coding sequence is TGTGCCAGCAGTTTATCCTACAGCACTAACACCGGGGAGCTGTTTTTT.

Note on this clonotype: A much more abundant neighbour one base away suggests this may be a read error. The V call is TRBV18, the J call TRBJ2-3; D remains unclear. Germline CDR1 and CDR2: KGHSH and LQKENI. The CDR3 extends over 17 amino acids. The CDR3 DNA sequence: TGTGCCTGCTCACCTGGGTTGCGGATATCTAGCACAGATACGCAGTATTTT. It specifies CACSPGLRISSTDTQYF.

In this sample, this clonotype turned up many times. The chain is built from TRBV6-2 or TRBV6-3 and TRBJ1-5, with D perhaps matching TRBD1 (6 bases). CDR1 is MNHEY, CDR2 SVGEGT, per germline. The CDR3 totals 16 residues. V lost 0 bases and J lost 4, with 13 bases in between. The CDR3 region is CASSYSGAGSNQPQHF. Here the CDR3 DNA reads TGTGCCAGCAGTTACTCGGGGGCAGGCTCTAATCAGCCCCAGCATTTT.

A note on this clonotype: With a much larger clone just one base away, this may be a read error. This chain joins TRBV6-5 and TRBJ2-2, with D perhaps given as TRBD1 or TRBD2 (5 bases each). The CDR3 has 12 amino acids. CDR1 and CDR2 (germline): MNHEY, SVGAGI. This CDR3 reads CASSSSSGGLFF. The CDR3, as DNA: TGTGCCAGCAGTAGCAGTTCTGGGGGGCTGTTTTTT.

The V call is TRBV7-2, the J call TRBJ2-1; 15 positions match TRBD2. In germline, CDR1 is SGHTA, CDR2 FQGNSA. The J segment lost 3 bases and the V segment lost 5 bases, leaving 5 bases of the junction unmatched. This CDR3 is 17 amino acids long. The DNA of the CDR3 is TGTGCCAGCAGCATGGGACTAGCGGGAGGTAACTACAATGAGCAGTTCTTC. Translated: CASSMGLAGGNYNEQFF. The full variable domain, its missing parts supplied by reference TRBV7-2 and TRBJ2-1, is GAGVSQSPSNKVTEKGKDVELRCDPISGHTALYWYRQSLGQGLEFLIYFQGNSAPDKSGLPSDRFSAERTGGSVSTLTIQRTQQEDSAVYLCASSMGLAGGNYNEQFFGPGTRLTVL.

In this sample, this clonotype turned up many times. V usage is TRBV7-9 and J usage is TRBJ1-6; TRBD1 aligns across 9 bases. The junction had 9 bases not matched to a gene; V was cut back by 3 bases and J by 6 bases. CDR3 size: 17 residues. Germline V gene lookup returns CDR1 SEHNR and CDR2 FQNEAQ (reference sequence). CDR3 loop: CASSFRTGALSNSPLHF. For the CDR3, the DNA is TGTGCCAGCAGCTTTCGGACAGGGGCCCTATCTAATTCACCCCTCCACTTT.

This clonotype was detected ten times or more. The rearrangement uses TRBV7-8 and TRBJ2-5, with TRBD1 identical over 8 bases. This CDR3 has 15 amino acids. The J segment lost 5 bases and the V segment lost 5 bases, leaving 10 bases of the junction unmatched. Germline V lookup: CDR1 SGHVS, CDR2 FQNEAQ. CDR3 nucleotides: TGTGCCAGCAGCCTTTGGGACCAGGGGGCCGAGACCCAGTACTTC. Translated, it gives CASSLWDQGAETQYF.

Ten or more counts support this clonotype. V is TRBV6-2 or TRBV6-3 and J is TRBJ1-2; D possibly corresponds to TRBD1 (6 bases). Trimming took off 2 bases at V and 5 bases at J, with 21 bases between the two ends. Germline values: CDR1 MNHEY, CDR2 SVGEGT. The CDR3 has 17 residues. CDR3 protein: CASSYRTYREKDYGYTF. In DNA form, the CDR3 reads TGTGCCAGCAGTTACCGCACTTACAGGGAGAAAGATTATGGCTACACCTTC.

On this clonotype: This likely comes from a read error, as the CDR3 has no conserved phenylalanine or tryptophan at its end. The chain couples TRBV28 to TRBJ2-3, with no clear D. The CDR3 has 19 residues. The V gene lost 5 bases and the J gene lost 2 bases, with 26 bases spanning the gap. Germline CDR1 is MDHEN and CDR2 is SYDVKM. CDR3 sequence: CASSPPPFQWAQNTDTQYL. The CDR3 region has the DNA TGTGCCAGCAGTCCCCCCCCTTTCCAATGGGCACAAAACACAGATACGCAGTATTTG.

This clonotype was seen many times. J is TRBJ1-4 and V is TRBV29-1; 10 nucleotides align to TRBD1. The CDR3 spans 14 residues. V was pared by 4 bases and J by 7 bases, with 6 bases of the junction left unmatched. Germline CDR1 is SQVTM and CDR2 is ANQGSEA. The CDR3 protein is CSVGGGTGVEKLFF. The DNA for the CDR3 is TGCAGCGTTGGAGGTGGGACAGGGGTTGAAAAACTGTTTTTT.

On this clonotype itself: At one end, the junction sequence differs from germline, possibly due to a read error. The V call is TRBV7-2, the J call TRBJ2-1; D gene ambiguous. The germline CDR1 and CDR2 sequences are SGHTA and FQGNSA. The CDR3 loop spans 18 amino acids. The CDR3 nucleotides are TGTGCCAGCAGCCCCCATCTCGTACGGTTAGTCACTAACAATGAGCATTTCTTC. Residues: CASSPHLVRLVTNNEHFF.

Regarding this clonotype: Because it lacks the conserved phenylalanine or tryptophan at the end, this CDR3 is likely a read error. V usage is TRBV28 and J usage is TRBJ2-1; no definite D call. The V and J ends lost 9 bases and 4 bases respectively, with 10 bases between them. The germline CDR1 and CDR2 sequences are MDHEN and SYDVKM. The length of the CDR3 is 12 residues. CDR3 residues: CARSAGYNEQFL. In DNA form, the CDR3 reads TGTGCCAGGAGTGCTGGGTACAATGAGCAGTTCCTC.

At least ten counts were recorded for this clonotype. The genes are TRBV5-4 and TRBJ2-3, with unresolved D. V lost 3 bases and J 1 base, leaving 9 bases between the germline ends. The CDR3 consists of 14 residues. Germline values: CDR1 SGHNT, CDR2 YYREEE (reference sequence). The CDR3 DNA reads TGTGCCAGCAGCTCCTCCAGTCGCACAGATACGCAGTATTTT. Translated, it gives CASSSSSRTDTQYF.

This clonotype was counted ten times or more. This chain joins TRBV7-9 and TRBJ2-2, with D perhaps matching TRBD2 (5 bases). The CDR3 sequence is 15 residues long. Germline CDR1 and CDR2: SEHNR and FQNEAQ (reference sequence). The V end was cut by 2 bases, the J end by 2 bases, with 9 bases between. CDR3 nucleotide sequence: TGTGCCAGCAGCTTATTATCGGGAAACACCGGGGAGCTGTTTTTT. Its translation is CASSLLSGNTGELFF.

The V call is TRBV9, the J call TRBJ2-5; no reliable D call. The CDR3 is made up of 16 amino acids. V dropped 3 bases and J dropped 5 bases, with 20 bases sitting between them. Germline V lookup: CDR1 SGDLS, CDR2 YYNGEE. CDR3 protein: CASSAFLVDGSETQYF. The CDR3, as DNA: TGTGCCAGCAGCGCCTTCCTCGTAGATGGGTCGGAGACCCAGTACTTC. Looking up the rest from reference TRBV9 and TRBJ2-5 gives the full variable domain: DSGVTQTPKHLITATGQRVTLRCSPRSGDLSVYWYQQSLDQGLQFLIQYYNGEERAKGNILERFSAQQFPDLHSELNLSSLELGDSALYFCASSAFLVDGSETQYFGPGTRLLVL.

This clonotype was observed a few times. This may stem from a read error, because a much larger clone lies one nucleotide away. Because it lacks the conserved phenylalanine or tryptophan at the end, this CDR3 is likely a read error. The V call is TRBV3-1, the J call TRBJ1-1; TRBD1 might be the D (5 bases). Germline CDR1 reads LGHDT; CDR2 reads YNNKEL (reference sequence). CDR3 length equals 14 residues. V was pared by 1 base and J by 5 bases, with 11 bases between. CDR3 residues: CASSQGQGWTEAFC. DNA of the CDR3: TGTGCCAGCAGCCAAGGGCAGGGATGGACTGAAGCTTTCTGT.

The gene calls are TRBV20-1 and TRBJ2-2; 9 nucleotides align to TRBD1. Trimming cost V 0 bases and J 5 bases; bases outside gene matches: 7. CDR1 and CDR2 from the germline V gene are DFQATT and SNEGSKA (reference sequence). This CDR3 region has 16 residues. This chain's CDR3 is CSARESWDRDTGELFF. The DNA for the CDR3 is TGCAGTGCTAGAGAGAGTTGGGACAGGGATACCGGGGAGCTGTTTTTT.

This clonotype was found many times. V and J are TRBV28 and TRBJ2-7; tentatively, D is TRBD1 (6 bases). The V and J ends lost 6 bases and 3 bases respectively, with 18 bases between them. Germline values: CDR1 MDHEN, CDR2 SYDVKM. The CDR3 has 15 residues. The CDR3 here is CASRPPGKGVYEQYF. The CDR3 nucleotides read TGTGCCAGCAGGCCCCCGGGGAAGGGGGTCTACGAGCAGTACTTC. The variable domain in full, with the rest retrieved from reference TRBV28 and TRBJ2-7, is DVKVTQSSRYLVKRTGEKVFLECVQDMDHENMFWYRQDPGLGLRLIYFSYDVKMKEKGDIPEGYSVSREKKERFSLILESASTNQTSMYLCASRPPGKGVYEQYFGPGTRLTVT.

Regarding this clonotype: This may stem from a read error, because a much larger clone lies one nucleotide away. The chain carries TRBV19 and TRBJ2-7; D possibly corresponds to TRBD1 (6 bases). Germline CDR1 and CDR2: LNHDA and SQIVND (reference sequence). CDR3 length equals 14 residues. This CDR3 reads CACSRTGQSYEHYF. The CDR3, as DNA: TGTGCCTGTAGTAGGACGGGACAATCCTACGAGCATTACTTC.

About this clonotype itself: The CDR3 does not close with the conserved phenylalanine or tryptophan, likely indicating a read error. The chain combines TRBV20-1 with TRBJ2-1, with D possibly called TRBD1 or TRBD2 (5 bases each). In germline, CDR1 is DFQATT, CDR2 SNEGSKA (reference sequence). CDR3 size: 16 residues. The CDR3 region is CSARPGARRSYNEQFV. DNA for the CDR3: TGCAGCGCTAGACCCGGGGCCCGGCGGTCCTACAATGAGCAGTTCGTC.

In this sample, this clonotype turned up many times. The J gene is TRBJ1-5, the V gene TRBV7-2; 10 nucleotides match TRBD1. Germline V gene data show CDR1 as SGHTA and CDR2 as FQGNSA. J was trimmed by 5 bases and V by 1 base; bases with no gene match: 2. The CDR3 is 15 amino acids. The CDR3 here is CASSLEGTGDQPQHF. The DNA of the CDR3 is TGTGCCAGCAGCTTAGAGGGGACAGGGGATCAGCCCCAGCATTTT.

This clonotype was picked up many times. The chain couples TRBV5-1 to TRBJ2-2, with D hard to call. The CDR3 is 13 amino acids. Trimming removed 0 bases at V and 7 bases at J, with 7 bases between. In germline, CDR1 is SGHRS, CDR2 YFSETQ. The chain's CDR3 is CASSLVIGGELFF. CDR3 DNA sequence: TGCGCCAGCAGCTTGGTTATAGGCGGGGAGCTGTTTTTT.

This clonotype was counted ten times or more. A much larger clone is a single base away; this may be a read error. V gene TRBV10-3 combines with J gene TRBJ2-5; 7 nucleotides agree with TRBD2. The V and J ends lost 2 bases and 4 bases, in that order; junction bases with no gene match: 13. CDR3 length equals 17 residues. The germline CDR1 and CDR2 sequences are ENHRY and SYGVKD. In nucleotides, the CDR3 is TGTGCCATCAGTGAGGGGCGCGGGGGTGCCCCCCGAGAGACCCAGTACTTC. Its protein product is CAISEGRGGAPRETQYF.